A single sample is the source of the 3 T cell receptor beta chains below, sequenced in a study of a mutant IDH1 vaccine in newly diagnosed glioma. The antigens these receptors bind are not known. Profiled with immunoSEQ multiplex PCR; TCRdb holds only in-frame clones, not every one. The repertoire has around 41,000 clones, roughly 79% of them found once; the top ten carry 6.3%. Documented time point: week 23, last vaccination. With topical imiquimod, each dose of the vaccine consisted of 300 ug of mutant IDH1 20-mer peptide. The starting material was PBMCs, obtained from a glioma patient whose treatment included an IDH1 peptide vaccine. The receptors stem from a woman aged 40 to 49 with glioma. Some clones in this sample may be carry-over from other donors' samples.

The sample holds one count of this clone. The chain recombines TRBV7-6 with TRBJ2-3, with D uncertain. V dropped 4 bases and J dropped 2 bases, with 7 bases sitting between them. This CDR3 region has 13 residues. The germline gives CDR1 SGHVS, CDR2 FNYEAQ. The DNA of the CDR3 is TGTGCCAGCAGCTCGTCCTCCACAGATACGCAGTATTTT. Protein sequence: CASSSSSTDTQYF.

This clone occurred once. CDR3 residues: CASSLATSADTQYF. The CDR3 DNA reads TGTGCCAGCAGCTTGGCCACTAGCGCAGATACGCAGTATTTT. The chain recombines TRBV5-4 with TRBJ2-3; 7 nucleotides agree with TRBD2. This CDR3 spans 14 amino acids. Losses at the gene ends were 0 bases for V and 4 bases for J; bases not matched to a gene: 2. CDR1 is SGHNT, CDR2 YYREEE, per germline (reference sequence).

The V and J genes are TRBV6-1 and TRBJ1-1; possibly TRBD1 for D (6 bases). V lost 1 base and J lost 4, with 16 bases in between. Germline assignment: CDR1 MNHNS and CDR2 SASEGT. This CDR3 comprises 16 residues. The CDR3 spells CASSEESWGLGTEAFF. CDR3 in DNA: TGTGCCAGCAGTGAAGAATCTTGGGGGCTGGGCACTGAAGCTTTCTTT.